A selection of T cell receptor beta chains follows, all from one sample in a study of response to subunit inactivated influenza vaccine. TCRdb passed the RT-PCR reads through MiXCR, listing each CDR3 protein once. The table has roughly 500,000 distinct CDR3 sequences, approximately 16% seen once; the top ten hold 3%. The sample consisted of CD4+ T cells sorted from PBMCs, taken around 25 months after vaccination. The receptors originated from a man between 50 and 70 years old who received an inactivated influenza vaccine. Each CDR3 is given with its conserved first and last residue. The D gene is left open where the match is weak. The size entry is marked missing in some rows and otherwise reads once, few, many or a size class.

j_call | clone_size | v_call | d_call | cdr3_nt | cdr3_aa
TRBJ2-2 | - | TRBV4-1 | - | TGCGCCAGCACCCGAATCGGCCCGAACACCGGGGAGCTGTTTTTT | CASTRIGPNTGELFF
TRBJ2-2 | - | TRBV6-1 | TRBD1 | TGTGCCAGCAGACCACAGGGGGCGCGCACCGGGGAGCTGTTTTTT | CASRPQGARTGELFF
TRBJ2-7 | few | TRBV5-6 | - | TGTGCCAGCAGCTTGGTTTTCAGTAGTATCTCCTACGAGCAGTACTTC | CASSLVFSSISYEQYF
TRBJ1-2 | - | TRBV5-1 | TRBD1 | TGCGCCAGCAGCTTGGCCGGGACAGATAACTATGGCTACACCTTC | CASSLAGTDNYGYTF
TRBJ2-3 | - | TRBV7-2 | TRBD1 | TGTGCCAGCAGCTTTACAGGGGTCGGCACAGATACGCAGTATTTT | CASSFTGVGTDTQYF
TRBJ2-1 | - | TRBV20-1 | - | TGCAGTGCTAGCGACAGATTACTCCGCGATGAGCAGTTCTTC | CSASDRLLRDEQFF
TRBJ1-1 | - | TRBV7-8 | TRBD1 | TGTGCCAGCAGCTTGATCAGACAGGGGACTGAAGCTTTCTTT | CASSLIRQGTEAFF
TRBJ2-4 | - | TRBV12-3/TRBV12-4 | TRBD1 | TGTGCCAGCAGTTTTAGACAGGGCTCGGGCATTCAGTACTTC | CASSFRQGSGIQYF
TRBJ1-4 | - | TRBV27 | - | TGTGCCAGCAGTTTGTCAGGGCCTAATGAAAAACTGTTTTTT | CASSLSGPNEKLFF
TRBJ2-3 | - | TRBV29-1 | TRBD1 | TGCAGCGATGGACAGGGCTTGTACACAGATACGCAGTATTTT | CSDGQGLYTDTQYF
TRBJ2-1 | - | TRBV10-2 | TRBD2 | TGCGCCAGCAGTGTCTGGCGGGGGGACTCCTACAATGAGCAGTTCTTC | CASSVWRGDSYNEQFF
TRBJ1-2 | - | TRBV20-1 | - | TGCAGTGCTGGACCAGACCGTAACTATGGCTACACCTTC | CSAGPDRNYGYTF
TRBJ2-3 | - | TRBV12-3/TRBV12-4 | TRBD2 | TGTGCCAGCAGCACCTACACTAGCGGGAGTTCCGCAGATACGCAGTATTTT | CASSTYTSGSSADTQYF
TRBJ2-3 | few | TRBV14 | TRBD1 | TGTGCCAGCAGCCCCCGGACAGGCGCTAACACAGATACGCAGTATTTT | CASSPRTGANTDTQYF
TRBJ2-5 | few | TRBV10-3 | TRBD1 | TGTGCCATCAGTTATACAGGGGGAGAGACCCAGTACTTC | CAISYTGGETQYF
TRBJ1-5 | - | TRBV12-3/TRBV12-4 | - | TGTGCCAGCAGAAAGGACAGTCAGCCCCAGCATTTT | CASRKDSQPQHF
TRBJ2-3 | few | TRBV7-9 | - | TGTGCCAGCAGCTTAGAATTCCCAGATACGCAGTATTTT | CASSLEFPDTQYF
TRBJ2-7 | - | TRBV7-2 | - | TGTGCCAGCAGAAGACAGGCGACGGGGTACGAGCAGTACTTC | CASRRQATGYEQYF
TRBJ2-7 | - | TRBV11-1 | - | TGTGCCAGCAGCTTAGGGATGGGAACCGCCTACGAGCAGTACTTC | CASSLGMGTAYEQYF
TRBJ1-5 | - | TRBV6-2/TRBV6-3 | - | TGTGCCAGCAGACCCAGGGGCCGGGGAGGCAATCAGCCCCAGCATTTT | CASRPRGRGGNQPQHF
TRBJ1-1 | - | TRBV6-2/TRBV6-3 | TRBD1 | TGTGCCAGCAATCACCCGACAGGGCGTTCGAACACTGAAGCTTTCTTT | CASNHPTGRSNTEAFF
TRBJ2-1 | - | TRBV7-8 | TRBD2 | TGTGCCAGCAGCCCACAGACTAGCGACAGAACCTACAATGAGCAGTTCTTC | CASSPQTSDRTYNEQFF
TRBJ2-5 | few | TRBV4-1 | - | TGCGCCAGCAGCCGACTCGAAACGGAGACCCAGTACTTC | CASSRLETETQYF
TRBJ2-1 | - | TRBV5-1 | - | TGCGCCAGCAGCTTTGAGGGTCTATACAATGAGCAGTTCTTC | CASSFEGLYNEQFF
TRBJ2-5 | few | TRBV5-1 | - | TGCGCCAGCAGCTTGGCCCCAATTCGAGAGACCCAGTACTTC | CASSLAPIRETQYF
TRBJ1-2 | few | TRBV4-3 | - | TGCGCCAGCAGCCAAGAGGTGGCAGCCCCTTATGGCTACACCTTC | CASSQEVAAPYGYTF
TRBJ2-1 | few | TRBV29-1 | TRBD2 | TGCAGCGCCCATCCGGCTAGCGGGAGAGGCCGCAATGAGCAGTTCTTC | CSAHPASGRGRNEQFF
TRBJ1-5 | - | TRBV20-1 | TRBD1 | TGCAGTGCTAGGCCGACAGGGATTCGCAATCAGCCCCAGCATTTT | CSARPTGIRNQPQHF
TRBJ1-2 | - | TRBV12-3/TRBV12-4 | TRBD1 | TGTGCCAGCAGTTCCCAGGGACAGGGTAGTGGCTACACCTTC | CASSSQGQGSGYTF
TRBJ2-1 | few | TRBV6-2/TRBV6-3 | TRBD2 | TGTGCCAGCAGTCCTAGCGGGGGGCCCCACAATGAGCAGTTCTTC | CASSPSGGPHNEQFF
TRBJ1-1 | - | TRBV10-3 | - | TGTGCCATCAGTGATCTGAGCCGCTCTGAAGCTTTCTTT | CAISDLSRSEAFF
TRBJ2-5 | - | TRBV12-3/TRBV12-4 | TRBD1 | TGTGCCAGCTCACAGGGGGCCCCAGAGACCCAGTACTTC | CASSQGAPETQYF
TRBJ2-1 | - | TRBV12-3/TRBV12-4 | TRBD2 | TGTGCCAGCAGTTTATTAGCGGGACCCTACAATGAGCAGTTCTTC | CASSLLAGPYNEQFF
TRBJ2-3 | - | TRBV28 | - | TGTGCCAGCAGTCCACTGAACACAGATACGCAGTATTTT | CASSPLNTDTQYF
TRBJ2-5 | - | TRBV7-2 | - | TGTGCCAGCAGCTTTAGTTCGTCCAACCAAGAGACCCAGTACTTC | CASSFSSSNQETQYF
TRBJ2-7 | - | TRBV28 | TRBD2 | TGTGCCAGCAGTTTACCTAGCGGGGACGAGCAGTACTTC | CASSLPSGDEQYF
TRBJ2-3 | few | TRBV7-2 | - | TGTGCCAGCAGCTTAGCTGGCTTCGTCTTAAGACCAGATACGCAGTATTTT | CASSLAGFVLRPDTQYF
TRBJ1-5 | few | TRBV7-2 | - | TGTGCCAGCAGCCCTAACGGTTACGGGAATCAGCCCCAGCATTTT | CASSPNGYGNQPQHF
TRBJ2-1 | few | TRBV11-2 | TRBD2 | TGTGCCAGCAGCCTATACCGGCTAGCGGGGCCGAATGAGCAGTTCTTC | CASSLYRLAGPNEQFF
TRBJ2-3 | few | TRBV10-3 | TRBD2 | TGTGCCATCAGTGGGACCAGCGGGGGCGGTACGCAGTATTTT | CAISGTSGGGTQYF
TRBJ2-1 | few | TRBV7-8 | - | TGTGCCAGCAGCTTAGCGGTGATGGGAGGACTACAATACAATGAGCAGTTCTTC | CASSLAVMGGLQYNEQFF
TRBJ2-7 | few | TRBV11-1 | - | TGTGCCAGCAGCTTAGATTCACGAATCCGGTACGAGCAGTACTTC | CASSLDSRIRYEQYF
TRBJ2-3 | - | TRBV12-3/TRBV12-4 | TRBD2 | TGTGCCAGCAGTTTACCTAGCGGGGGAGCAGATACGCAGTATTTT | CASSLPSGGADTQYF